This paragraph reports one T cell receptor (beta chain). Its binding antigen is unknown. Base qualities are not recorded, but no much larger clone differs from it by a single base. The sample originates from a study of CD8+CD57+ T cells in acquired aplastic anemia (dated by TCRdb to 2016 to 2018). In terms of the full investigation: Extracted DNA from sorted CD4+ and CD8+ cells averaged about 2.9 ug, ranging from about 0.17 to 30 ug. For healthy donor samples, the average read count was about 10 million for CD4+ cells and roughly 11 million for CD8+ cells. Study-level results and caveats: Between patients and healthy controls, no significant difference in CD8+ Simpson's diversity was found (P=0.060). Although roughly 30 CD8+ CDR3 sequences were shared by patients and controls, these sequences appeared highly expressed in patients and within the immunodominant clones of patients.

The study deep-sequenced TCR repertoires of sorted CD4+ and CD8+ blood T cells from severe aplastic anemia patients and healthy subjects. Ficoll-Paque density gradient centrifugation was used to isolate peripheral blood mononuclear cells. CD4+ and CD8+ T cells were sorted by FACS or magnetic beads before DNA extraction. Genomic DNA was used as template for profiling of TCR beta VDJ combinations and CDR3 sequences. TCR repertoire sequencing was run on an Illumina HiSeq 2000. On the study's bioinformatics: Repertoire assessment relied on Simpson's diversity index, CDR3 size and DJ length profiles, and TRBV/TRBJ rearrangement plots. The most abundant DNA sequence in the deep sequencing data was defined as the immunodominant clone. CDR3 amino acid sequences were screened for sharing across subjects and were compared with published repertoires and the VDJdb database. TCRdb cleaned the public reads at Q25 with fastp, built clones with MiXCR and kept in-frame beta chains. Identical CDR3 protein sequences are pooled into one entry, listed with their most common genes and DNA. These V and J calls originate from TCRdb's pipeline instead of the authors' own analysis. Counted in this sample were 90,000 to 120,000 distinct CDR3 sequences; around 50% of them appeared once. The biggest ten clones account for around a third of the sample.

The cysteine opens and the phenylalanine closes a CDR3 of 12 amino acids. The kept DNA is CDR3 alone, 36 bases in frame from the first base. The germline V gene provides CDR1 MGHRA and CDR2 YSYEKL. At the junction V is shortened by 8 bases and J by 2 bases, with 10 bases in between. The sequence came from a human donor in good health, serving as a control. Sequencing was performed on sorted CD4+, CD8+, or CD8+CD57+ T cells (not recorded which) from PBMCs. Recombination connected TRBV4-1 to TRBJ2-7, with no confident D gene call. The CDR3 loop reads CASLGPTYEQYF. The nucleotides read TGCGCCAGCCTTGGACCTACCTACGAGCAGTACTTC.